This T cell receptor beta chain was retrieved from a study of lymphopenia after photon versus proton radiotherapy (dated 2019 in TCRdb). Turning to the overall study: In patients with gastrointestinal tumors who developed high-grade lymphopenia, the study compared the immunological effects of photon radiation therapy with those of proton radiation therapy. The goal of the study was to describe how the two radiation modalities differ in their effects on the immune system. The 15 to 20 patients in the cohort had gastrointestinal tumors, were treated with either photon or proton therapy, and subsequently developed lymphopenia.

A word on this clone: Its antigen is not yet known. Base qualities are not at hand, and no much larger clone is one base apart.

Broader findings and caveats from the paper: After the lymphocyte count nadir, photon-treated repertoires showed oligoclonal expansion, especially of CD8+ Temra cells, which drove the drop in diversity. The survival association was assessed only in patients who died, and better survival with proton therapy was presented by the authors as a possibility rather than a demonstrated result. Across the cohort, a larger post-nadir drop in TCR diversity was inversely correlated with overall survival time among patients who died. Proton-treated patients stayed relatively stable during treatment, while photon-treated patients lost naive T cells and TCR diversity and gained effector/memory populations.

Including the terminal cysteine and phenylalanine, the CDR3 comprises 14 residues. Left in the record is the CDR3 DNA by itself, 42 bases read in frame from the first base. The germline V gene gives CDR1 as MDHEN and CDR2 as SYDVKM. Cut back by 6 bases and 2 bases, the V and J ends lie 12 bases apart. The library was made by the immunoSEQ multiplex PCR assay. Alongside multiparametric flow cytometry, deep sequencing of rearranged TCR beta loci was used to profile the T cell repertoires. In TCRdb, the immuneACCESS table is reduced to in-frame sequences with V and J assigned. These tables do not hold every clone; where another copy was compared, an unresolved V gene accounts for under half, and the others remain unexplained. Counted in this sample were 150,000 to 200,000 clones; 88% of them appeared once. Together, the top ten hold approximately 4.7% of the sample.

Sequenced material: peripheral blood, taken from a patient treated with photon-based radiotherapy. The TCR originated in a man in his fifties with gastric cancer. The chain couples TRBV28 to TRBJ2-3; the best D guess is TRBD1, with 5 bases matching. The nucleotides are TGTGCCAGCAGCGGTGACAGATCCACAGATACGCAGTATTTT. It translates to CASSGDRSTDTQYF.